This T cell receptor beta chain was retrieved from a study of cytomegalovirus exposure and HLA in healthy donors. Trimming pared 6 bases from V and 4 bases from J, leaving 18 bases between. Germline lookup yields CDR1 SEHNR and CDR2 FQNEAQ (reference sequence). CDR3 length: 16 residues. Study outcomes and limitations: Clonal expansion was found to be greater in HLA-associated TCR beta chains than in equally common others in a later analysis.

A note on this clone: Its antigen remains unknown.

With 60 Vbeta and 13 Jbeta primers, the PCR was carried out. Method: immunoSEQ multiplex PCR; TCRdb's copy keeps in-frame clones and lacks some. The profile shows 150,000 to 200,000 clones, around 62% of them singletons. This receptor was obtained from a middle-aged man in good health and CMV-seronegative. Sequencing used PBMCs. V gene TRBV7-9 combines with J gene TRBJ2-2; D may be TRBD1 (6 bases). The CDR3, as DNA: TGTGCCAGCAGGATCTATTTAAACAGGGTCACCGGGGAGCTGTTTTTT. Translation gives CASRIYLNRVTGELFF.